A single sample is the source of the 28 T cell receptor beta chains below, sequenced in a study of cytomegalovirus exposure and HLA in healthy donors. The PCR contained 60 Vbeta and 13 Jbeta primers. Sequencing was performed with immunoSEQ multiplex PCR; in TCRdb, only in-frame clones are kept and a portion is missing. The repertoire holds some 190,000 clones, about 82% seen once, with around 1.5% in the top ten. The sample comprised PBMCs. Receptors originate from a man younger than 35 in good health and CMV-seronegative.

The rearrangement joins TRBV15 to TRBJ2-7; D is unclear. The V gene's germline CDR1 is LNHNV and CDR2 YYDKDF (reference sequence). The V gene lost 6 bases and the J gene lost 2 bases, with 11 bases spanning the gap. CDR3 length equals 13 residues. The CDR3 loop reads CATRPISPYEQYF. The CDR3, as DNA: TGTGCCACCAGACCTATATCCCCCTACGAGCAGTACTTC.

The gene calls are TRBV14 and TRBJ2-2; TRBD2 might be the D (6 bases). Trimming removed 2 bases from V and 5 bases from J, with 12 bases in between. CDR3 length: 15 residues. Per germline, CDR1 SGHDN and CDR2 FVKESK. The CDR3 region is CASSQRREWTGELFF. The CDR3 DNA sequence: TGTGCCAGCAGCCAACGCCGGGAGTGGACCGGGGAGCTGTTTTTT.

On this clone itself: In the same sample, other DNA sequences code for this CDR3. The rearrangement uses TRBV9 and TRBJ1-6, with no clear D. The CDR3 totals 13 residues. CDR1 SGDLS and CDR2 YYNGEE come from the germline V gene. V was clipped by 0 bases and J by 10 bases, with 8 bases between them. The CDR3, as DNA: TGTGCCAGCAGCGTAGGGGAGGGATCACCCCTCCACTTT. Its translation: CASSVGEGSPLHF.

This clone was seen once. This sequence joins TRBV7-9 and TRBJ1-2, with D possibly TRBD1 on 5 matching bases. Between the trimmed V and J ends, which lost 5 bases and 4 bases, there was a span of 11 bases. This CDR3 region has 13 residues. Germline values: CDR1 SEHNR, CDR2 FQNEAQ (reference sequence). The CDR3 loop is CASSNGTLYGYTF. For the CDR3, the DNA is TGTGCCAGCAGCAACGGGACTCTCTATGGCTACACCTTC.

The CDR3, as DNA: TGTGCCAGCAGCCAAGCACTAGCGGGGGGAACAGGGGAGCTGTTTTTT. It yields the protein CASSQALAGGTGELFF. The rearrangement uses TRBV4-2 and TRBJ2-2, with 12 bases identical to TRBD2. This CDR3 has 16 residues. CDR1 LGHNA and CDR2 YNFKEQ come from the germline V gene. V lost 1 base to trimming and J lost 8 bases; unmatched junction nucleotides: 5.

V is TRBV5-4 and J is TRBJ1-2; TRBD1 is a possible D gene (6 bases). V was clipped by 6 bases and J by 2 bases, with 14 bases between them. This CDR3 has 14 residues. Germline loops: CDR1 SGHNT, CDR2 YYREEE (reference sequence). DNA for the CDR3: TGTGCCAGCACCCCAGGGGCAGGGAACTATGGCTACACCTTC. It is translated as CASTPGAGNYGYTF.

The chain links TRBV30 to TRBJ1-1, with 8 nucleotides matching TRBD1. V lost 5 bases and J lost 1; bases outside the gene matches: 0. The CDR3 totals 12 residues. Germline loops: CDR1 GTSNPN, CDR2 SVGIG (reference sequence). CDR3 residues: CAWDRGNTEAFF. Written as DNA, the CDR3 is TGTGCCTGGGACAGGGGGAACACTGAAGCTTTCTTT.

The chain joins TRBV18 to TRBJ1-1; TRBD1 agrees at 7 bases. Germline V CDR1 and CDR2: KGHSH, LQKENI. The V and J ends lost 3 bases and 4 bases, in that order; junction bases with no gene match: 11. The CDR3 is 16 residues long. CDR3 in amino acids: CASSPGTQGGGTEAFF. CDR3 in DNA: TGTGCCAGCTCACCGGGGACTCAGGGGGGCGGCACTGAAGCTTTCTTT.

This chain links TRBV11-2 with TRBJ2-2; perhaps TRBD2 as D (5 bases). The CDR3 extends over 16 amino acids. V gave up 1 base and J gave up 6 bases, with 15 bases separating them. CDR1 SGHAT and CDR2 FQNNGV come from the germline V gene. The CDR3, as DNA: TGTGCCAGCAGCTTAGGGTTGGGGAGAAGGGCCGGGGAGCTGTTTTTT. Translating gives CASSLGLGRRAGELFF.

The rearrangement uses TRBV10-3 and TRBJ2-1; 7 positions agree with TRBD1. Germline lookup yields CDR1 ENHRY and CDR2 SYGVKD. Trimming took 6 bases from V and 10 from J; bases not matched to a gene: 3. The CDR3 is 11 residues long. Here the CDR3 reads CAIRGQKEQFF. The CDR3 DNA reads as TGTGCCATCAGGGGACAGAAGGAGCAGTTCTTC.

This clone was detected a few times. The chain combines TRBV28 with TRBJ2-5; 11 bases match TRBD1. V trimming: 7 bases; J trimming: 4 bases; junction bases outside the gene matches: 8. Germline CDR1 MDHEN, CDR2 SYDVKM. This CDR3 spans 15 amino acids. This CDR3 reads CASIPWGQGGETQYF. The CDR3 DNA reads TGTGCCAGCATCCCCTGGGGACAGGGGGGAGAGACCCAGTACTTC.

The genes are TRBV18 and TRBJ2-6, with D perhaps matching TRBD1 (6 bases). Germline CDR1 KGHSH, CDR2 LQKENI. This CDR3 region has 15 residues. V dropped 3 bases and J dropped 2 bases, with 8 bases sitting between them. CDR3 amino acids: CASSPGAPGANVLTF. For the CDR3, the DNA is TGTGCCAGCTCACCGGGGGCCCCTGGGGCCAACGTCCTGACTTTC.

The J gene is TRBJ1-6, the V gene TRBV15; 9 bases map to TRBD1. The ends lost 2 bases at V and 6 bases at J; junction bases unmatched: 8. This CDR3 has 17 residues. CDR1 and CDR2 (germline): LNHNV, YYDKDF (reference sequence). CDR3 residues: CATSRSSGTGFNSPLHF. As DNA, the CDR3 is TGTGCCACCAGCAGATCGTCCGGGACAGGGTTTAATTCACCCCTCCACTTT.

The chain uses TRBV6-1 and TRBJ2-7; TRBD2 matches 8 bases. Germline V CDR1 and CDR2: MNHNS, SASEGT. V lost 6 bases and J lost 9; bases outside the gene matches: 13. The CDR3 runs to 14 residues. The CDR3 nucleotides are TGTGCCAGCAGAGACTCCAGCGGGGGTAGGGGGCAGTACTTC. Its protein product is CASRDSSGGRGQYF.

This clone came up a few times. The J gene is TRBJ2-5, the V gene TRBV7-9; possibly TRBD2 for D (5 bases). Between the trimmed V and J ends, which lost 5 bases and 1 base, there was a span of 11 bases. Germline V gene data show CDR1 as SEHNR and CDR2 as FQNEAQ (reference sequence). This CDR3 region has 14 residues. CDR3 nucleotide sequence: TGTGCCAGCAGCCCCGGGGTGGGCCAAGAGACCCAGTACTTC. It yields the protein CASSPGVGQETQYF.

The sample holds one count of this clone. This chain connects TRBV2 to TRBJ1-6, with TRBD1 as a possible D gene (6 bases). Trimming pared 5 bases from V and 14 bases from J, leaving 16 bases between. The germline gives CDR1 SNHLY, CDR2 FYNNEI. The length of the CDR3 is 13 residues. CDR3 bases: TGTGCCAGCAGTTACAGGGAAGGGTCGGCCCTCCACTTT. It translates to CASSYREGSALHF.

The chain joins TRBV19 to TRBJ2-3, with 8 bases aligning to TRBD1. Looked up from germline, CDR1 is LNHDA and CDR2 is SQIVND (reference sequence). After removal of 5 bases from V and 0 bases from J, the junction contained 7 bases not matched to a gene. CDR3 length: 16 residues. CDR3 protein: CASSGRGPLSTDTQYF. In DNA, the CDR3 is TGTGCCAGTAGTGGCAGGGGGCCTTTGAGCACAGATACGCAGTATTTT.

This clone was counted only a few times. The rearrangement links TRBV2 to TRBJ2-7; tentatively, D is TRBD1 (5 bases). The V end lost 2 bases, the J end lost 2 bases, and 13 bases lay between the germline ends. Germline CDR1 is SNHLY and CDR2 is FYNNEI. The CDR3 is made up of 15 amino acids. The CDR3 sequence is CASSEKSGSTYEQYF. For the CDR3, the DNA is TGTGCCAGCAGTGAAAAGTCAGGGTCCACCTACGAGCAGTACTTC.

The chain is built from TRBV7-2 and TRBJ2-3; 15 bases map to TRBD2. The CDR3 is 16 residues long. CDR1 is SGHTA, CDR2 FQGNSA, per germline. V lost 5 bases, J lost 6 bases, and 6 bases stayed unmatched. The CDR3 sequence: CASSLGLAGGLDTQYF. In DNA, the CDR3 is TGTGCCAGCAGCCTCGGACTAGCGGGGGGGCTGGATACGCAGTATTTT.

This clone appeared a few times. This chain links TRBV29-1 with TRBJ2-2; 9 bases agree with TRBD2. CDR1 and CDR2 from the germline V gene are SQVTM and ANQGSEA. The CDR3 runs 15 residues. V gave up 7 bases and J gave up 3 bases; unmatched junction bases: 9. The CDR3 DNA follows: TGCAGCGCGAAGGGGGCGGGAGGGGACACCGGGGAGCTGTTTTTT. Its protein product is CSAKGAGGDTGELFF.

This clone showed up just a few times. The V and J genes are TRBV6-1 and TRBJ2-7, with a tentative D call TRBD1 (6 bases). CDR3 length: 11 residues. The V and J ends lost 10 bases and 1 base respectively, with 8 bases between them. Germline values: CDR1 MNHNS, CDR2 SASEGT. The CDR3 is CATQGSYEQYF. Here the CDR3 DNA reads TGTGCCACACAGGGTTCCTACGAGCAGTACTTC.

V and J are TRBV6-1 and TRBJ1-2; D is possibly TRBD1 (6 bases). CDR1 is MNHNS and CDR2 is SASEGT in the germline V gene. The CDR3 contains 13 residues. V lost 3 bases, J lost 7 bases, and 12 bases lay in between. CDR3: CASSDRGGFGYTF. The CDR3 DNA reads as TGTGCCAGCAGTGACAGGGGCGGATTTGGCTACACCTTC.

V and J are TRBV18 and TRBJ1-3; 9 bases align to TRBD1. Germline trimming cut 5 bases from V and 2 bases from J; bases unmatched to any gene: 7. Germline loops: CDR1 KGHSH, CDR2 LQKENI. CDR3 length equals 16 residues. In DNA, the CDR3 is TGTGCCAGCTCAATTTCGACAGGGGGAGCTGGAAACACCATATATTTT. Its translation: CASSISTGGAGNTIYF.

The chain employs TRBV28 and TRBJ2-5, with 8 bases identical to TRBD2. This CDR3 contains 14 residues. The V gene's germline CDR1 is MDHEN and CDR2 SYDVKM. V shed 5 bases, J shed 5 bases, and the junction held 7 bases outside the gene matches. In DNA form, the CDR3 reads TGTGCCAGCAGTCTTTCGGGAGGGAGTGAGACCCAGTACTTC. Protein product: CASSLSGGSETQYF.

The chain links TRBV2 to TRBJ1-2; D call uncertain. Germline CDR1 and CDR2: SNHLY and FYNNEI. This CDR3 region has 15 residues. With 0 bases removed from V and 6 bases from J, the gap between germline ends came to 14 bases. DNA of the CDR3: TGTGCCAGCAGTGAAGCCTCAGGACGGGATGATGGCTACACCTTC. It yields the protein CASSEASGRDDGYTF.

The V gene is TRBV2, the J gene TRBJ2-7; D ambiguous. This CDR3 region has 19 residues. Trimming left V 3 bases short and J 3 bases short, with 27 bases between. The germline V gene encodes CDR1 SNHLY and CDR2 FYNNEI. The CDR3 loop is CASSEEWWVNFQINYEQYF. The DNA for the CDR3 is TGTGCCAGCAGTGAGGAGTGGTGGGTTAATTTCCAAATCAACTACGAGCAGTACTTC.

The chain recombines TRBV6-5 with TRBJ1-2; tentatively, D is TRBD1 (5 bases). V gave up 2 bases and J gave up 6 bases, with 10 bases separating them. Germline CDR1 is MNHEY and CDR2 is SVGAGI. CDR3 size: 13 residues. The CDR3 loop is CASSYARAHGYTF. The CDR3 DNA reads as TGTGCCAGCAGTTACGCCAGGGCCCATGGCTACACCTTC.

The chain carries TRBV5-1 and TRBJ2-2; no firm D call. The CDR3 length is 15 residues. Deletions cut 1 base from V and 4 bases from J, with 11 bases between. Germline V gene lookup returns CDR1 SGHRS and CDR2 YFSETQ. This CDR3 reads CASSLSTASTGELFF. The CDR3 region has the DNA TGCGCCAGCAGCTTGTCTACAGCCTCCACCGGGGAGCTGTTTTTT.